This T cell receptor beta chain was sequenced during a study of blood T cell repertoires in COVID-19. At the level of the study: Specimens from acute and convalescent COVID-19 originated in the United States, Italy and Spain.

The germline V gene encodes CDR1 WNHNN and CDR2 SYGVQD (reference sequence). With 6 bases removed from V and 0 bases from J, the gap between germline ends came to 20 bases. This CDR3 spans 18 amino acids. Per the authors' pipeline: Estimation of nucleated cell counts was performed using reference gene primer amplification. Profiling relied on immunoSEQ multiplex PCR, and the TCRdb table lists in-frame clones only, not all of them. V and J calls plus clone size are reproduced from that table; the DNA served to infer D and trimming. The sample contains around 190,000 clones, 80% to 90% of which appear only once.

The material sequenced was peripheral blood. The TCR originated in a human donor in a cohort sampled during active COVID-19. This chain connects TRBV10-1 to TRBJ1-4; D is unresolved. Here the CDR3 reads CASSPGRVGGATNEKLFF. The CDR3 DNA is TGCGCCAGCAGCCCCGGCCGGGTCGGCGGTGCAACTAATGAAAAACTGTTTTTT.